These 15 T cell receptor beta chains were sequenced from one sample in a study of shared clonotypes between healthy human individuals. Profiled with immunoSEQ multiplex PCR; TCRdb holds only in-frame clones, not every one. The sample includes 2 million to 2.5 million clones, approximately 96% of them seen just once. Sequenced material: naive CD4+ T cells sorted from blood. This sample's subset: CD45RA+ positively selected. These TCRs come from a man aged 18 to 29 in good health.

This clone was recorded a few times. The chain carries TRBV2 and TRBJ1-6; D ambiguous. This CDR3 region has 15 residues. V shed 2 bases and J shed 8 bases, with 13 bases lying between them. The germline CDR1 and CDR2 sequences are SNHLY and FYNNEI. CDR3: CASSESPGYYSPLHF. The CDR3 DNA sequence: TGTGCCAGCAGTGAAAGCCCGGGCTACTATTCACCCCTCCACTTT.

CDR3 amino acids: CSAKIGGPGGYTF. The CDR3 DNA sequence: TGCAGCGCAAAAATCGGGGGACCCGGGGGCTACACCTTC. V usage is TRBV29-1 and J usage is TRBJ1-2; a possible D gene is TRBD1 (5 bases). This CDR3 has 13 residues. In germline, CDR1 is SQVTM, CDR2 ANQGSEA. V was pared by 7 bases and J by 8 bases, with 20 bases between.

In this sample, this clone turned up once. The chain is built from TRBV2 and TRBJ1-1; the match to TRBD1 covers 8 bases. CDR1 is SNHLY, CDR2 FYNNEI, per germline. The CDR3 loop spans 14 amino acids. Unmatched junction bases numbered 5, after V lost 7 bases and J lost 1 base. CDR3: CASTETGANTEAFF. CDR3 in DNA: TGTGCCAGCACGGAGACAGGGGCGAACACTGAAGCTTTCTTT.

The chain recombines TRBV5-1 with TRBJ2-1, with a tentative D call TRBD2 (6 bases). The V end lost 5 bases, the J end lost 2 bases, and 11 bases lay between the germline ends. Germline CDR1 reads SGHRS; CDR2 reads YFSETQ. This CDR3 contains 14 residues. The CDR3 region is CASSSPGAYNEQFF. The CDR3 coding sequence is TGCGCCAGCAGTTCGCCGGGGGCCTACAATGAGCAGTTCTTC.

The chain has TRBV6-5 and TRBJ1-1, with D possibly matching TRBD1 (6 bases). V was pared by 6 bases and J by 1 base, with 12 bases between. Germline loops: CDR1 MNHEY, CDR2 SVGAGI. This CDR3 is built from 14 residues. The CDR3 coding sequence is TGTGCCAGCAGCCCGACAGGAGCGAACACTGAAGCTTTCTTT. Encoded protein: CASSPTGANTEAFF.

The CDR3 DNA follows: TGTGCCAGCAGCGTAGGAGCTGATTCTAGCAATCAGCCCCAGCATTTT. Residues: CASSVGADSSNQPQHF. The rearrangement uses TRBV9 and TRBJ1-5; no definite D call. Germline CDR1 is SGDLS and CDR2 is YYNGEE. CDR3 length: 16 amino acids. Trimming cost V 0 bases and J 0 bases, with 10 bases left between them. Filled out from reference TRBV9 and TRBJ1-5, the complete variable domain reads DSGVTQTPKHLITATGQRVTLRCSPRSGDLSVYWYQQSLDQGLQFLIQYYNGEERAKGNILERFSAQQFPDLHSELNLSSLELGDSALYFCASSVGADSSNQPQHFGDGTRLSIL.

Only one count was recorded for this clone. The chain recombines TRBV30 with TRBJ1-4; no clear D gene. CDR1 and CDR2 (germline): GTSNPN, SVGIG (reference sequence). Deletions cut 3 bases from V and 12 bases from J, with 11 bases between. The CDR3 is 11 residues long. The DNA for the CDR3 is TGTGCCTGGAGCCTTTATGAGGAACTGTTTTTT. Amino acids: CAWSLYEELFF.

The J gene is TRBJ2-7, the V gene TRBV7-8; tentative D call: TRBD2 (5 bases). V lost 4 bases and J lost 4, with 8 bases in between. Germline lookup yields CDR1 SGHVS and CDR2 FQNEAQ. The CDR3 contains 12 residues. The CDR3 DNA is TGTGCCAGCAGCTCGTGGGAGTACGAGCAGTACTTC. This codes for CASSSWEYEQYF.

This chain connects TRBV18 to TRBJ1-4; D not resolved. The V and J ends lost 3 bases and 7 bases respectively, with 18 bases between them. The CDR3 totals 16 residues. Germline CDR1 is KGHSH and CDR2 is LQKENI. The CDR3 coding sequence is TGTGCCAGCTCACCGACGGTACATACAGTATCTGAAAAACTGTTTTTT. Its protein product is CASSPTVHTVSEKLFF.

The chain combines TRBV11-2 with TRBJ2-1, with TRBD1 as a possible D gene (5 bases). Trimming pared 3 bases from V and 12 bases from J, leaving 9 bases between. In germline, CDR1 is SGHAT, CDR2 FQNNGV. CDR3 length: 11 amino acids. The DNA of the CDR3 is TGTGCCAGCAGCTTCGAACAGGTGCAGTTCTTC. As protein: CASSFEQVQFF.

The chain links TRBV30 to TRBJ2-7; D unresolved. This CDR3 has 12 amino acids. The V and J ends lost 5 bases and 1 base respectively, with 9 bases between them. From germline, CDR1 is GTSNPN and CDR2 SVGIG (reference sequence). The CDR3 is CAWDGFSYEQYF. In nucleotides, the CDR3 is TGTGCCTGGGACGGATTTTCCTACGAGCAGTACTTC.

The rearrangement links TRBV7-2 to TRBJ1-2, with 9 bases identical to TRBD1. CDR3 length: 14 residues. With V trimmed by 5 bases and J by 8 bases, 9 bases remained unmatched. Germline V gene sequence: CDR1 SGHTA, CDR2 FQGNSA. The CDR3 coding sequence is TGTGCCAGCAGCCTGACAGGGGGTTTACAGGGCTACACCTTC. Encoded protein: CASSLTGGLQGYTF.

In its sample, this clone was seen once. This chain's CDR3 is CASSAHVFGEQYF. The CDR3, as DNA: TGCGCCAGCAGTGCGCACGTCTTTGGAGAGCAGTACTTC. The rearrangement joins TRBV10-1 to TRBJ2-7; D uncertain. The CDR3 contains 13 residues. The ends were cut back, 4 bases at V and 7 bases at J, with 14 bases in the middle. Germline CDR1 and CDR2: WNHNN and SYGVQD (reference sequence).

The V call is TRBV5-6, the J call TRBJ2-3, with D tentatively TRBD1 or TRBD2 (5 bases each). Trimming removed 0 bases at V and 5 bases at J, with 22 bases between. This CDR3 comprises 18 residues. Germline CDR1 SGHDT, CDR2 YYEEEE. The CDR3 loop reads CASSLAVGLWDEEDTQYF. The CDR3 DNA is TGTGCCAGCAGCTTGGCCGTAGGGTTGTGGGACGAGGAAGATACGCAGTATTTT.

The genes are TRBV11-2 and TRBJ2-1; 11 bases are shared with TRBD2. This CDR3 has 15 amino acids. V shed 6 bases, J shed 4 bases, and the junction held 5 bases outside the gene matches. CDR1 and CDR2 from the germline V gene are SGHAT and FQNNGV. CDR3 in DNA: TGTGCCAGCAGGTGGGGACTAGCGGTATACAATGAGCAGTTCTTC. Translated: CASRWGLAVYNEQFF.